This T cell receptor beta chain was profiled in a study of blood T cell repertoires in COVID-19. Participants reported their clinical history, and cohort assignment relied on those reports. The CDR3 sequence is 16 residues long. The V gene lost 5 bases and the J gene lost 5 bases, with 19 bases spanning the gap. Germline V gives CDR1 LNHDA, CDR2 SQIVND (reference sequence). The protocol was immunoSEQ multiplex PCR, while the TCRdb copy is restricted to in-frame clones and leaves out a portion. Here the sample spans 200,000 to 300,000 clones, around 89% being singletons. The receptor's source is a woman aged 25 to 39 who had recovered from COVID-19. The sequenced material came from PBMCs or T cells enriched from blood (not recorded which). The chain joins TRBV19 to TRBJ2-1; a possible D gene is TRBD2 (6 bases). CDR3 nucleotide sequence: TGTGCCAGTAGTTCGGGTGAGGATAGCGGTAACAATGAGCAGTTCTTC. Protein sequence: CASSSGEDSGNNEQFF.